This T cell receptor (beta chain) was sequenced for a study of post-analysis software for immune sequencing data. Turning to the study itself: Patients with relapsing-remitting, secondary progressive and progressive-relapsing multiple sclerosis courses were all represented.

This clonotype was observed a few times. Its antigen is as yet unknown. The CDR3 has 15 residues. From germline, CDR1 is DFQATT and CDR2 SNEGSKA (reference sequence). Trimming took 6 bases from V and 0 from J, leaving 18 bases between them. Study-level points and caveats: Roughly 5 TRBV segments (TRBV5-6, TRBV5-1 and TRBV20-1 among them) occurred more frequently in patients than in controls. Relative to controls, patients with multiple sclerosis showed significantly lower normalized Chao1 diversity. Analysis by F measure revealed that same-batch samples clustered strongly together.

Unique-molecular-identifier-tagged TCR beta cDNA libraries were used. Out of roughly 0.85 to 11 million T cells, about 510,000 cDNA molecules were generated. In TCRdb, the PCR reads were re-called with MiXCR into one record per CDR3 protein. Of hundreds of thousands of distinct CDR3 sequences listed, 25% to 30% were seen once; the top ten hold around 0.56%. The origin of this receptor is a girl aged 5-17 years with multiple sclerosis. What was sequenced was blood. The V call is TRBV20-1, the J call TRBJ2-7; D may be TRBD1 (5 bases). The DNA for the CDR3 is TGCAGTGCCCTCGATGTACAGGCAAGCTCCTACGAGCAGTACTTC. As protein: CSALDVQASSYEQYF.